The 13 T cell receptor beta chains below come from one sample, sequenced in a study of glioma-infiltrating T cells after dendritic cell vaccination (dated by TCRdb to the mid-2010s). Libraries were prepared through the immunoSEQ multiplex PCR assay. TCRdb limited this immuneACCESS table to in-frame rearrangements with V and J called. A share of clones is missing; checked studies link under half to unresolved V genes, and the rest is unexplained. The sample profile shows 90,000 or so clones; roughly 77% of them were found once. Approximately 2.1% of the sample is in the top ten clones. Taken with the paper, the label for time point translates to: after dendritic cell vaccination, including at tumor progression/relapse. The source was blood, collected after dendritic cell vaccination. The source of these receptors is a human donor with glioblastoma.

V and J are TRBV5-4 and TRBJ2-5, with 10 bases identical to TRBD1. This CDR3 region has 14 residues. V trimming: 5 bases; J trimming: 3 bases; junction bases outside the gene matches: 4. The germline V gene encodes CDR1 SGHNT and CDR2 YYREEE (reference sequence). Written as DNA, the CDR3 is TGTGCCAGCAGTCGACAGGGGGCAGAAGAGACCCAGTACTTC. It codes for CASSRQGAEETQYF. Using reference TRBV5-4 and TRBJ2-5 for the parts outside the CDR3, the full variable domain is ETGVTQSPTHLIKTRGQQVTLRCSSQSGHNTVSWYQQALGQGPQFIFQYYREEENGRGNFPPRFSGLQFPNYSSELNVNALELDDSALYLCASSRQGAEETQYFGPGTRLLVL.

In nucleotides, the CDR3 is TGTGCCAGCAAGGGGTCCTTCTCCTACGAGCAGTACTTC. Its translation is CASKGSFSYEQYF. The genes are TRBV5-6 and TRBJ2-7; possible D gene TRBD1, 5 bases. The CDR3 has 13 amino acids. V lost 6 bases and J 0 bases, leaving 10 bases between the germline ends. Per the germline V gene, CDR1 is SGHDT and CDR2 is YYEEEE.

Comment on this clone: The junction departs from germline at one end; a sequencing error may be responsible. CDR3 sequence: CASSSRTGLVGIF. As DNA, the CDR3 is TGTGCCAGCAGTTCTCGGACGGGACTAGTAGGGATCTTC. V gene TRBV6-6 combines with J gene TRBJ2-1; 8 bases fit TRBD2. This CDR3 region has 13 residues. Germline values: CDR1 MNHNY, CDR2 SVGAGI (reference sequence).

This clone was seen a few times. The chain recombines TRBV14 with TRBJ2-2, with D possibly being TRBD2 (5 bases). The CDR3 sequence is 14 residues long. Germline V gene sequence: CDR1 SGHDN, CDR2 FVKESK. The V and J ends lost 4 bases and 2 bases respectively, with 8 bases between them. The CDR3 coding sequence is TGTGCCAGCAGCCGGGAGCTTAACACCGGGGAGCTGTTTTTT. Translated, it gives CASSRELNTGELFF.

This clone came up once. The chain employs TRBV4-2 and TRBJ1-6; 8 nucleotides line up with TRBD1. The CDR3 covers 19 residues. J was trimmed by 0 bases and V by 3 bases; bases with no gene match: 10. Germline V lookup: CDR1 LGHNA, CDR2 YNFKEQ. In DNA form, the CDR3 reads TGTGCCAGCAGCCAGGACAGGGTCGGGTTCTCCTCCTATAATTCACCCCTCCACTTT. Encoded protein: CASSQDRVGFSSYNSPLHF.

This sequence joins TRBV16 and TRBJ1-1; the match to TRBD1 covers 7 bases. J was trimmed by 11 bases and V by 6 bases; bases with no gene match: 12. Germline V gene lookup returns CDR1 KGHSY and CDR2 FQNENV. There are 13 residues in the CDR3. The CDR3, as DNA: TGTGCCAGCAGTCATCGTCCAGGGGGACACGCTTTCTTT. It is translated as CASSHRPGGHAFF.

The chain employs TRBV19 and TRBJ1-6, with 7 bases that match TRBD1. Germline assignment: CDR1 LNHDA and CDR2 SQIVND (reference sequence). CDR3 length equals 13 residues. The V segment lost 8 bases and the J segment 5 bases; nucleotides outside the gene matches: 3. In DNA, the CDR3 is TGTGCCAGTCGACAGGGAAATAATTCACCCCTCCACTTT. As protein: CASRQGNNSPLHF.

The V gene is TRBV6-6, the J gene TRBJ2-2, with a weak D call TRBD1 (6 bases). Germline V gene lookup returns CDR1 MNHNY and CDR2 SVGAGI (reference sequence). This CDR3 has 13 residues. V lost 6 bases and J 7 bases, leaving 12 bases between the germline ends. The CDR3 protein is CASRIYRVGELFF. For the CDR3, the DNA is TGTGCCAGCAGGATTTACAGGGTCGGGGAGCTGTTTTTT.

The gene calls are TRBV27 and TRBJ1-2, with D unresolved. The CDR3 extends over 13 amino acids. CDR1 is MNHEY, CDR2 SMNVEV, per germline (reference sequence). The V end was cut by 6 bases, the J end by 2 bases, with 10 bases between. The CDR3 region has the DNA TGTGCCAGCAGCCTAGCCCGGAACTATGGCTACACCTTC. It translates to CASSLARNYGYTF.

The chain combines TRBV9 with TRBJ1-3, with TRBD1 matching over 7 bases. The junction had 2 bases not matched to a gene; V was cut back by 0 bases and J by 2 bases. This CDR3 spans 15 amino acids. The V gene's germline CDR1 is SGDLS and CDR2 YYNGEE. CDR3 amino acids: CASSVGQGAGNTIYF. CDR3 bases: TGTGCCAGCAGCGTAGGGCAGGGGGCTGGAAACACCATATATTTT.

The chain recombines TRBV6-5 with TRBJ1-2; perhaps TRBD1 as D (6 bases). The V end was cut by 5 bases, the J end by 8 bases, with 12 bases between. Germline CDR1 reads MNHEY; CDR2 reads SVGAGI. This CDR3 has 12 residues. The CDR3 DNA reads TGTGCCAGCAGTCGCAGGGGAATCGGCTACACCTTC. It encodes CASSRRGIGYTF.

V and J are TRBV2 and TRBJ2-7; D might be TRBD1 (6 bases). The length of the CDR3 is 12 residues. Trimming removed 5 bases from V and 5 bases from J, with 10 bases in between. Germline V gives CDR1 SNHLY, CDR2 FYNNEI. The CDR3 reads CASSLRGHEQYV. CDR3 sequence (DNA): TGTGCCAGCAGTCTCAGGGGCCACGAGCAGTACGTC.

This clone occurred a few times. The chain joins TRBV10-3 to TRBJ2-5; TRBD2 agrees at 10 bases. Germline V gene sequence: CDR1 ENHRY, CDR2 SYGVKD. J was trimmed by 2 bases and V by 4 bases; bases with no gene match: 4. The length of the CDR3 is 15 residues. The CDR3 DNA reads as TGTGCCATCAGTGGGCCTAGCGGGGGACAAGAGACCCAGTACTTC. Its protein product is CAISGPSGGQETQYF.